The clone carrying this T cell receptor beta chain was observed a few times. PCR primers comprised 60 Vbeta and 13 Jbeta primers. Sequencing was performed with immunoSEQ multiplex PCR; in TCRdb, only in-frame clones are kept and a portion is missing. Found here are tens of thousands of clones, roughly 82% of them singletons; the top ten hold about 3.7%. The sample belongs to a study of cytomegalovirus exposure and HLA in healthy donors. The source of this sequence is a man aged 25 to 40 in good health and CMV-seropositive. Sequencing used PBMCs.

The CDR3 DNA reads as TGTGCTAGTGGAACGGGACTCTTCAACGAGCAGTACTTC. This gives the protein CASGTGLFNEQYF. The genes are TRBV12-5 and TRBJ2-7; D may be TRBD2 (6 bases). Germline V gene data show CDR1 as LGHNT and CDR2 as FRNRAP. The V and J ends lost 6 bases and 5 bases respectively, with 14 bases between them. This CDR3 has 13 residues.